The sequence of this TCR beta chain was determined in a study of CD8+CD57+ T cells in acquired aplastic anemia. Study-wide background: Across the sorted CD4+ and CD8+ cells, DNA amounts averaged roughly 3 ug. Healthy donor sequencing depth: approximately 9.9 million CD4+, 11 million to 13 million CD8+ reads. Study-wide results and caveats: The study identified twenty-nine CD8+ CDR3 sequences shared by patients and controls.

The ends were cut back, 0 bases at V and 5 bases at J, with 13 bases in the middle. This CDR3 comprises 15 residues. Germline V gene data show CDR1 as SGHVS and CDR2 as FNYEAQ. This clonotype was counted many times. What it recognizes is unknown. Using genomic DNA as the template, TCR beta VDJ and CDR3 profiling was carried out. One entry per CDR3 protein, called by TCRdb with MiXCR from the reads. The repertoire holds a few hundred thousand distinct CDR3 sequences, around 32% seen once, with more than 0.95% in the top ten. Sequencing was done on a sample of sorted CD4+, CD8+, or CD8+CD57+ T cells (not recorded which) from PBMCs. This receptor was identified in a human donor in good health, serving as a control. The rearrangement joins TRBV7-6 to TRBJ2-5, with D perhaps TRBD1 (5 bases). The CDR3 loop reads CASSLAWGEAETQYF. CDR3 coding DNA: TGTGCCAGCAGCTTAGCGTGGGGCGAGGCGGAGACCCAGTACTTC.